This TCR beta chain stems from a study of T cell responses to AZD1222 COVID-19 vaccine. Only in-frame clones appear in the TCRdb table, and some are missing; sequencing was by immunoSEQ multiplex PCR. In the table there are about 92,000 clones, about nine tenths of which are singletons. This receptor was taken from an adult in good health. This sample comprised peripheral blood, obtained on day 0 of AZD1222 vaccination.

The CDR3: CASSQEKGIGSPLHF. The CDR3, as DNA: TGTGCCAGCAGCCAAGAGAAGGGTATTGGTTCACCCCTCCACTTT. The chain has TRBV3-1 (or the pseudogene TRBV3-2) and TRBJ1-6; D uncertain. V was clipped by 0 bases and J by 9 bases, with 12 bases between them. The germline gives CDR1 LGHDT, CDR2 YNNKEL (reference sequence). This CDR3 region has 15 residues.